Only a few counts were recorded for the clone carrying this TCR beta chain. These data originate in a study of blood T cell repertoires in COVID-19. Looking at the study overall: COVID-19 samples, acute and convalescent, were from the United States, Italy and Spain.

Germline V gene sequence: CDR1 SGHDT, CDR2 YYEEEE. The CDR3 runs to 17 residues. V gave up 4 bases and J gave up 1 base; unmatched junction bases: 4. Original methodology: For nucleated cells, counts were estimated from reference gene primer amplification. Sequencing was performed with immunoSEQ multiplex PCR; in TCRdb, only in-frame clones are kept and a portion is missing. That table supplies the V and J calls and clone size; D and trimming were determined from the DNA. The sample holds some 250,000 clones, around 84% seen once. The receptor was derived from a woman under 30 with acute or convalescent COVID-19. The chain joins TRBV5-6 to TRBJ2-1; 14 bases match TRBD2. Sample: peripheral blood. CDR3 DNA sequence: TGTGCCAGCAGCCGGACTAGCGGGAGGATATCCTACAATGAGCAGTTCTTC. It specifies CASSRTSGRISYNEQFF.